The next 23 T cell receptor beta chains were all read from a single sample in a study of blood T cell repertoires in COVID-19. Using immunoSEQ multiplex PCR, the repertoire was profiled, and TCRdb retains in-frame clones only, with some absent. The sample holds 350,000 to 400,000 clones, approximately 86% seen once. Sequenced sample: peripheral blood. The receptors shown here come from a woman in her fifties or sixties with COVID-19, enrolled during active disease.

The chain links TRBV5-1 to TRBJ1-2; D is undetermined. Per the germline V gene, CDR1 is SGHRS and CDR2 is YFSETQ. The V end was cut by 4 bases, the J end by 8 bases, with 21 bases between. This CDR3 comprises 15 residues. CDR3 sequence (DNA): TGCGCCAGCAGCCCGACATCTACTAGGAGTGGGGGCTACACCTTC. As protein: CASSPTSTRSGGYTF.

This chain uses TRBV4-1 with TRBJ2-7, with D possibly matching TRBD1 (6 bases). V shed 0 bases and J shed 2 bases, with 11 bases lying between them. CDR3 length: 15 residues. From germline, CDR1 is MGHRA and CDR2 YSYEKL. The CDR3 reads CASSQDYRETYEQYF. In nucleotides, the CDR3 is TGCGCCAGCAGCCAAGACTACAGGGAAACCTACGAGCAGTACTTC.

V and J are TRBV4-1 and TRBJ2-2; D may be TRBD1 (5 bases). This CDR3 contains 14 residues. V shed 8 bases and J shed 1 base, with 11 bases lying between them. In germline, CDR1 is MGHRA, CDR2 YSYEKL. The DNA for the CDR3 is TGCGCCAGCGGAGACAGTTTGAACACCGGGGAGCTGTTTTTT. Translated, it gives CASGDSLNTGELFF.

J is TRBJ1-4 and V is TRBV7-6, with a weak D call TRBD1 (5 bases). The germline gives CDR1 SGHVS, CDR2 FNYEAQ. CDR3 size: 15 residues. V lost 6 bases to trimming and J lost 2 bases, with 13 bases between them. The CDR3 loop is CASSQGVRTNEKLFF. Here the CDR3 DNA reads TGTGCCAGCAGTCAGGGTGTTAGGACTAATGAAAAACTGTTTTTT. Full variable domain (rest looked up from reference TRBV7-6 and TRBJ1-4): GAGVSQSPRYKVTKRGQDVALRCDPISGHVSLYWYRQALGQGPEFLTYFNYEAQQDKSGLPNDRFSAERPEGSISTLTIQRTEQRDSAMYRCASSQGVRTNEKLFFGSGTQLSVL.

This clone was found once. This sequence joins TRBV6-1 and TRBJ1-2; TRBD1 agrees at 7 bases. CDR1 is MNHNS and CDR2 is SASEGT in the germline V gene. This CDR3 comprises 13 residues. Trimming took 1 base from V and 14 from J; bases not matched to a gene: 10. The CDR3 here is CASSEVGQRIATF. The CDR3 DNA reads as TGTGCCAGCAGTGAAGTGGGACAGCGGATTGCGACCTTC.

J is TRBJ1-1 and V is TRBV7-3; D is possibly TRBD1 (6 bases). This CDR3 has 16 residues. V was pared by 5 bases and J by 1 base, with 17 bases between. CDR1 and CDR2 from the germline V gene are SGHTA and FQGTGA. DNA of the CDR3: TGTGCCAGCAGCCCAACAGGGTCCCTTTCGAACACTGAAGCTTTCTTT. Amino acids: CASSPTGSLSNTEAFF.

The V and J genes are TRBV9 and TRBJ2-1; D uncertain. Per the germline V gene, CDR1 is SGDLS and CDR2 is YYNGEE. V was cut by 5 bases and J by 4 bases, with 7 bases left in between. This CDR3 contains 12 residues. The CDR3 loop is CASSPNYNEQFF. The DNA of the CDR3 is TGTGCCAGCAGTCCCAATTACAATGAGCAGTTCTTC.

J is TRBJ2-1 and V is TRBV12-5, with 10 bases that match TRBD2. The CDR3 sequence is 18 residues long. Looked up from germline, CDR1 is LGHNT and CDR2 is FRNRAP. The junction had 20 bases not matched to a gene; V was cut back by 6 bases and J by 9 bases. CDR3 sequence: CASGPQNTAGGPNSEQFF. Here the CDR3 DNA reads TGTGCTAGTGGCCCGCAGAACACAGCGGGGGGGCCTAATTCTGAGCAGTTCTTC.

The chain recombines TRBV6-5 with TRBJ1-2, with D unresolved. The CDR3 extends over 16 amino acids. Trimming cost V 0 bases and J 5 bases, with 16 bases left between them. Germline-derived CDR1 and CDR2 are MNHEY and SVGAGI. The CDR3 sequence is CASSYSFSGARYGYTF. DNA of the CDR3: TGTGCCAGCAGTTACTCCTTCTCAGGTGCACGGTATGGCTACACCTTC.

J is TRBJ2-2 and V is TRBV19; TRBD2 matches at 9 bases. With 8 bases clipped from V and 4 bases from J, the junction kept 23 bases outside the gene matches. The CDR3 has 20 residues. CDR1 LNHDA and CDR2 SQIVND come from the germline V gene (reference sequence). CDR3 sequence (DNA): TGTGCCAGTCGTCCCCTCGGGACTGGGCGGGGGGGCCGCGGCACCGGGGAGCTGTTTTTT. Translation: CASRPLGTGRGGRGTGELFF.

The chain employs TRBV7-9 and TRBJ1-2, with D hard to call. The V end lost 1 base, the J end lost 8 bases, and 14 bases lay between the germline ends. The CDR3 is 14 residues long. The germline CDR1 and CDR2 sequences are SEHNR and FQNEAQ (reference sequence). The CDR3 DNA reads as TGTGCCAGCAGCTTAGGGGCCGTGGTAGGAGGCTACACCTTC. This gives the protein CASSLGAVVGGYTF.

The V and J genes are TRBV5-6 and TRBJ1-1; the D gene is possibly TRBD1 (6 bases). CDR1 SGHDT and CDR2 YYEEEE come from the germline V gene. The CDR3 contains 15 residues. Trimming shortened V by 6 bases and J by 1 base, and 16 bases separated the two germline ends. DNA of the CDR3: TGTGCCAGCACCCCTCCAGGGGTCTGGAACACTGAAGCTTTCTTT. Its translation is CASTPPGVWNTEAFF.

The chain combines TRBV19 with TRBJ2-5; the match to TRBD2 covers 9 bases. The CDR3 extends over 16 amino acids. CDR1 is LNHDA and CDR2 is SQIVND in the germline V gene (reference sequence). The V gene end was trimmed by 6 bases and the J gene end by 2 bases; junction bases not matched to a gene: 10. The DNA of the CDR3 is TGTGCCAGTAGGGCGAGGGCGGGGGGGCAGCAAGAGACCCAGTACTTC. Amino acids: CASRARAGGQQETQYF.

This clone was detected a few times. J is TRBJ1-2 and V is TRBV18; 8 bases map to TRBD1. Trimming at V came to 3 bases and at J to 2 bases, leaving 14 bases not matched to a gene. Looked up from germline, CDR1 is KGHSH and CDR2 is LQKENI. This CDR3 spans 18 amino acids. This CDR3 is CASSPGPGGQGANYGYTF. The CDR3 nucleotides read TGTGCCAGCTCACCGGGACCCGGAGGGCAGGGGGCGAACTATGGCTACACCTTC. Variable domain in full (rest from reference TRBV18 and TRBJ1-2): NAGVMQNPRHLVRRRGQEARLRCSPMKGHSHVYWYRQLPEEGLKFMVYLQKENIIDESGMPKERFSAEFPKEGPSILRIQQVVRGDSAAYFCASSPGPGGQGANYGYTFGSGTRLTVV.

The chain is built from TRBV19 and TRBJ1-3; D perhaps matches TRBD1 (6 bases). CDR1 LNHDA and CDR2 SQIVND come from the germline V gene (reference sequence). This CDR3 has 17 residues. The V end lost 5 bases, the J end lost 0 bases, and 17 bases lay between the germline ends. CDR3 protein: CASSPHMTGRSGNTIYF. In DNA, the CDR3 is TGTGCCAGTAGTCCACATATGACAGGACGCTCTGGAAACACCATATATTTT. Drawing the rest from reference TRBV19 and TRBJ1-3, the complete variable domain is DGGITQSPKYLFRKEGQNVTLSCEQNLNHDAMYWYRQDPGQGLRLIYYSQIVNDFQKGDIAEGYSVSREKKESFPLTVTSAQKNPTAFYLCASSPHMTGRSGNTIYFGEGSWLTVV.

As DNA, the CDR3 is TGTGCCAGCAGTGGGGGGGTAAAGGGCACTGAAGCTTTCTTT. This encodes CASSGGVKGTEAFF. The chain recombines TRBV25-1 with TRBJ1-1, with D perhaps matching TRBD1 (5 bases). CDR3 size: 14 residues. Per germline, CDR1 MGHDK and CDR2 SYGVNS. The V and J ends lost 4 bases and 4 bases respectively, with 13 bases between them.

The chain is built from TRBV30 and TRBJ2-7, with 7 bases lining up with TRBD1. CDR1 GTSNPN and CDR2 SVGIG come from the germline V gene (reference sequence). The CDR3 loop spans 14 amino acids. J lost 5 bases, V lost 1 base, and 8 bases had no gene match. The CDR3 sequence: CAWSGTGVAHEQYF. The CDR3 DNA reads as TGTGCCTGGAGTGGCACAGGGGTGGCCCACGAGCAGTACTTC.

V usage is TRBV21-1 and J usage is TRBJ2-1; the table's TRBD1 call for D was not verified on the DNA. TRBV21-1 is described as a pseudogene. This CDR3 has 18 amino acids. The CDR3 spells CASSRGARGEGSYNEQFF. In nucleotides, the CDR3 is TGTGCCAGCAGCCGTGGGGCCAGGGGAGAGGGCTCCTACAATGAGCAGTTCTTC.

As regards this clone: The identical CDR3 is also encoded by other nucleotide sequences in the sample. The CDR3 reads CASTRQGGRTEAFF. CDR3 DNA sequence: TGTGCCAGCACTAGACAGGGGGGTAGGACTGAAGCTTTCTTT. The chain joins TRBV2 to TRBJ1-1; 9 bases align to TRBD1. The germline V gene has CDR1 SNHLY and CDR2 FYNNEI. The V segment lost 7 bases and the J segment 5 bases; nucleotides outside the gene matches: 8. The CDR3 totals 14 residues.

This chain links TRBV3-1 (or the pseudogene TRBV3-2) with TRBJ2-1, with 10 nucleotides matching TRBD2. Germline lookup yields CDR1 LGHDT and CDR2 YNNKEL (reference sequence). V shed 1 base and J 1 base; nucleotides not matched to a gene: 7. The CDR3 length is 18 residues. The chain's CDR3 is CASSQGLAGELSYNEQFF. CDR3 DNA sequence: TGTGCCAGCAGCCAAGGCCTAGCGGGGGAGTTGTCCTACAATGAGCAGTTCTTC.

V gene TRBV10-1 combines with J gene TRBJ2-7, with TRBD2 matching 10 bases. V was pared by 3 bases and J by 12 bases, with 11 bases of the junction left unmatched. The germline V gene has CDR1 WNHNN and CDR2 SYGVQD (reference sequence). This CDR3 comprises 14 residues. CDR3 residues: CASSDEASGGKPYF. The CDR3 nucleotides are TGCGCCAGCAGTGACGAGGCTAGCGGGGGCAAGCCGTACTTC.

V usage is TRBV5-1 and J usage is TRBJ2-1, with TRBD1 identical over 11 bases. The CDR3 has 14 residues. J gave up 7 bases and V 4 bases, and 4 bases lay outside the gene matches. Germline lookup yields CDR1 SGHRS and CDR2 YFSETQ. DNA for the CDR3: TGCGCCAGCAGCCTGGACAGGGGGCTTAATGAGCAGTTCTTC. Translating it yields CASSLDRGLNEQFF. Filled out from reference TRBV5-1 and TRBJ2-1, the complete variable domain reads KAGVTQTPRYLIKTRGQQVTLSCSPISGHRSVSWYQQTPGQGLQFLFEYFSETQRNKGNFPGRFSGRQFSNSRSEMNVSTLELGDSALYLCASSLDRGLNEQFFGPGTRLTVL.

This clone has only one observation. The chain combines TRBV18 with TRBJ1-4; TRBD1 agrees at 7 bases. Germline V lookup: CDR1 KGHSH, CDR2 LQKENI. This CDR3 spans 15 amino acids. The trim removed 3 bases at V and 6 bases at J, leaving 7 bases unmatched. This chain's CDR3 is CASSPAGGGDEKLFF. The CDR3 region has the DNA TGTGCCAGCTCACCGGCAGGGGGTGGAGATGAAAAACTGTTTTTT.